This T cell receptor beta chain was documented in a study of blood T cell repertoires in COVID-19. In the study overall: Samples of COVID-19 (acute and convalescent) were obtained from the United States, Italy and Spain.

Data came from immunoSEQ multiplex PCR; TCRdb stores just in-frame clones and leaves some out. The sample lists tens of thousands of clones, 87% seen once, with less than 9.5% in the top ten. Deletions cut 0 bases from V and 5 bases from J, with 5 bases between. There are 12 residues in the CDR3. CDR1 is SGHRS and CDR2 is YFSETQ in the germline V gene. This chain uses TRBV5-1 with TRBJ2-5, with D perhaps matching TRBD2 (5 bases). Sequencing was done on a sample of peripheral blood. The receptor was isolated from a human donor in a cohort sampled during active COVID-19. The CDR3 sequence is CASSLAGETQYF. DNA of the CDR3: TGCGCCAGCAGCTTGGCGGGGGAGACCCAGTACTTC.